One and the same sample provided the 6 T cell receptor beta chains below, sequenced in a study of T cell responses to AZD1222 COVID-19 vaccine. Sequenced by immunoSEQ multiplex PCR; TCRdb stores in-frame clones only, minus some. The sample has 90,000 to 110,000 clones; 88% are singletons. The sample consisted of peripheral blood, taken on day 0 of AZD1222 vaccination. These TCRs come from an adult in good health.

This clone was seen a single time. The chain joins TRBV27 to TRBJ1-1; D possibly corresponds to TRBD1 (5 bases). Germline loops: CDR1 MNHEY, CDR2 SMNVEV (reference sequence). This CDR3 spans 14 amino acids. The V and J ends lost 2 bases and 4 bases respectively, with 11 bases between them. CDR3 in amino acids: CASSLSRGATEAFF. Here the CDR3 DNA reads TGTGCCAGCAGTTTAAGTCGGGGCGCCACTGAAGCTTTCTTT.

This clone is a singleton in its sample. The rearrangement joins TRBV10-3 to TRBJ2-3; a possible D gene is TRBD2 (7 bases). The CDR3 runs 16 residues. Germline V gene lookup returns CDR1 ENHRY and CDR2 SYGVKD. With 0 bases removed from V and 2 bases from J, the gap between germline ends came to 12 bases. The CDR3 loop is CAISESGRDNTDTQYF. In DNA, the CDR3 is TGTGCCATCAGTGAGTCGGGGAGGGACAACACAGATACGCAGTATTTT.

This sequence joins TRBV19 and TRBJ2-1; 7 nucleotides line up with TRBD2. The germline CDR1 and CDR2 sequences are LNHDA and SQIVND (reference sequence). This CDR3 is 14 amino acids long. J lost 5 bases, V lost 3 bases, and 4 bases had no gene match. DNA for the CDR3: TGTGCCAGTAGTATTCAGCGGGGACACAATGAGCAGTTCTTC. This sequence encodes CASSIQRGHNEQFF.

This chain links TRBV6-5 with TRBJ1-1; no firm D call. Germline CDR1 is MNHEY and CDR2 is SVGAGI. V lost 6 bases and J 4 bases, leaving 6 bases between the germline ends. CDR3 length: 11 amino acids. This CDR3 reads CASREVTEAFF. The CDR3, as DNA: TGTGCCAGCAGGGAGGTCACTGAAGCTTTCTTT.

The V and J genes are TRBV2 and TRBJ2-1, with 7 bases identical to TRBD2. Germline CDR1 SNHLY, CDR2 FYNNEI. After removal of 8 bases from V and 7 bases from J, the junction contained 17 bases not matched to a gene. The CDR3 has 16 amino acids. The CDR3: CASHYELAAGGNEQFF. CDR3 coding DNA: TGTGCCAGCCACTACGAGCTAGCGGCCGGAGGGAATGAGCAGTTCTTC.

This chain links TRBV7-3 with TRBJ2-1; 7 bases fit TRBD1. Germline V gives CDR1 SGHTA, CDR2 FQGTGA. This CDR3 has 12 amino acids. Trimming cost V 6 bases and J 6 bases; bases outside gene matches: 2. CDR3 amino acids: CASSRDSNEQFF. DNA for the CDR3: TGTGCCAGCAGTCGGGACAGCAATGAGCAGTTCTTC.